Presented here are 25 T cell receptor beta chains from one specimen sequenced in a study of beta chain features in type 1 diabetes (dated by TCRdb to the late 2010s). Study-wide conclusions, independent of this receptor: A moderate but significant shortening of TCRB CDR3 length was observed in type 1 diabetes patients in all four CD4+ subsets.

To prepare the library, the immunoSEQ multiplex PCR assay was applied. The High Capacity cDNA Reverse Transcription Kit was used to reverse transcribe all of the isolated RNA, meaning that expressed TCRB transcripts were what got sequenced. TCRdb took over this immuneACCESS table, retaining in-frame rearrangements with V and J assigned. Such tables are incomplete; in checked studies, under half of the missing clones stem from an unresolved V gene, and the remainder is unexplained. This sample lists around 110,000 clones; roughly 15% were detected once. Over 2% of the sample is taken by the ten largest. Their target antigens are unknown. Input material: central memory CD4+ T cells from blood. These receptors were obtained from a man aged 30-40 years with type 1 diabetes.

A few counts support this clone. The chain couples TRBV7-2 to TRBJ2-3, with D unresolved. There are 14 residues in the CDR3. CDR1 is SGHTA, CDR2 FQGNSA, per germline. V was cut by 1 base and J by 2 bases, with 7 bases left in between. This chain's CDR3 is CASSLGEPTDTQYF. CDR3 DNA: TGTGCCAGCAGCTTAGGAGAGCCCACAGATACGCAGTATTTT.

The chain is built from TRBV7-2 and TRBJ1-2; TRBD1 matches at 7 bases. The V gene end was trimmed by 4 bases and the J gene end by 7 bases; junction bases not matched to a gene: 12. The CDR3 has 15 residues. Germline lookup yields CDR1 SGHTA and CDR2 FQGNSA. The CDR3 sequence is CASSSRQGVASGYTF. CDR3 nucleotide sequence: TGTGCCAGCAGCTCAAGACAGGGTGTTGCAAGTGGCTACACCTTC.

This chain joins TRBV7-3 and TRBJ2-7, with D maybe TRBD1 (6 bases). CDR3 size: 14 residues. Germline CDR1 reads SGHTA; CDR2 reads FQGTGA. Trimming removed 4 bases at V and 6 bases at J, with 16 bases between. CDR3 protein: CASSSQQGFGEQYF. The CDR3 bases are TGTGCCAGCAGCTCCCAACAGGGTTTCGGCGAGCAGTACTTC. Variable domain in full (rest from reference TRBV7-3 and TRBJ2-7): GAGVSQTPSNKVTEKGKYVELRCDPISGHTALYWYRQSLGQGPEFLIYFQGTGAADDSGLPNDRFFAVRPEGSVSTLKIQRTERGDSAVYLCASSSQQGFGEQYFGPGTRLTVT.

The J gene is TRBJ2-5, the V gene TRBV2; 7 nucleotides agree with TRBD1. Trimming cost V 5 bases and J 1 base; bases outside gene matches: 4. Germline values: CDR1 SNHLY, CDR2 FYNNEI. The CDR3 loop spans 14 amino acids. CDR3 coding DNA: TGTGCCAGCAGTACCGGGACAGCCCAAGAGACCCAGTACTTC. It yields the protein CASSTGTAQETQYF.

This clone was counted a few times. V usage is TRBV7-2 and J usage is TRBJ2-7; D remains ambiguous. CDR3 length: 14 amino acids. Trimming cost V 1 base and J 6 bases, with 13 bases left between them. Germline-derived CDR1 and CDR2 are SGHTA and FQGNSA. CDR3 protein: CASSLVGLGREQYF. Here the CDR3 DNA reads TGTGCCAGCAGCTTAGTAGGGCTTGGGCGCGAGCAGTACTTC.

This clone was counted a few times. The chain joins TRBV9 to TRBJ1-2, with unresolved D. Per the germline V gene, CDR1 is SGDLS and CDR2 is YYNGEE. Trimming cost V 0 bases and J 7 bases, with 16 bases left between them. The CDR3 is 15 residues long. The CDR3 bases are TGTGCCAGCAGCGTAGAAGAAACCGCGTATAGTGGCTACACCTTC. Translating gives CASSVEETAYSGYTF. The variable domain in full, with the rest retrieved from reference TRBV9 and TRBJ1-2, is DSGVTQTPKHLITATGQRVTLRCSPRSGDLSVYWYQQSLDQGLQFLIQYYNGEERAKGNILERFSAQQFPDLHSELNLSSLELGDSALYFCASSVEETAYSGYTFGSGTRLTVV.

The CDR3 spells CASSQDVHGTDTQYF. CDR3 coding DNA: TGTGCCAGCAGCCAAGATGTCCATGGCACAGATACGCAGTATTTT. V and J are TRBV14 and TRBJ2-3; D remains ambiguous. CDR1 and CDR2 from the germline V gene are SGHDN and FVKESK. This CDR3 is built from 15 residues. V was clipped by 0 bases and J by 1 base, with 8 bases between them.

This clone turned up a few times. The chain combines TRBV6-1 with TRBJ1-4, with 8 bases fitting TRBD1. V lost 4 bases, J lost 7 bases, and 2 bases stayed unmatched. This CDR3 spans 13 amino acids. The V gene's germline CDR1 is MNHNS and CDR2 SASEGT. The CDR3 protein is CASSADRVEKLFF. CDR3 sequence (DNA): TGTGCCAGCAGTGCGGACAGGGTTGAAAAACTGTTTTTT.

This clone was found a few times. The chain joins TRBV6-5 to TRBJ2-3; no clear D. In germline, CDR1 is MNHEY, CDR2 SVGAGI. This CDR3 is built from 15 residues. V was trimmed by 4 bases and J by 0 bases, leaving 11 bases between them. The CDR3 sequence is CASSSDSPSTDTQYF. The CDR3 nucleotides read TGTGCCAGCAGTTCCGACTCTCCTAGCACAGATACGCAGTATTTT.

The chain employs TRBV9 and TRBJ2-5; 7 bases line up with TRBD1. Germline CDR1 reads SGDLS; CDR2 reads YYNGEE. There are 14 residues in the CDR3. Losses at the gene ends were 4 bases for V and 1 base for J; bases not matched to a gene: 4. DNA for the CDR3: TGTGCCAGCAGCTTACAGGGGTCCCAAGAGACCCAGTACTTC. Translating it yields CASSLQGSQETQYF.

The CDR3 nucleotides are TGTGCCTGGAGGGGAGGTAGCGGGGGGCTCTCCTACAATGAGCAGTTCTTC. Its translation is CAWRGGSGGLSYNEQFF. V gene TRBV30 combines with J gene TRBJ2-1; the match to TRBD2 covers 10 bases. Germline trimming cut 3 bases from V and 0 bases from J; bases unmatched to any gene: 8. The CDR3 spans 17 residues. Germline CDR1 is GTSNPN and CDR2 is SVGIG (reference sequence).

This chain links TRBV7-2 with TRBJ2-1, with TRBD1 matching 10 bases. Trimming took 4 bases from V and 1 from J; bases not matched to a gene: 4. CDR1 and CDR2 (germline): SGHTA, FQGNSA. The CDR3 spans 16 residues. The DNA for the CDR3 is TGTGCCAGCAGCTCCCCGGGACAGGGGTCCTACAATGAGCAGTTCTTC. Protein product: CASSSPGQGSYNEQFF.

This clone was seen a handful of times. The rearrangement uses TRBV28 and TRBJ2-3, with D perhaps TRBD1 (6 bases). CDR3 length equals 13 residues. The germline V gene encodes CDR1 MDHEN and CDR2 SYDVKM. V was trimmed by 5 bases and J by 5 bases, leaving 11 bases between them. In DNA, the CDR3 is TGTGCCAGCAGTGGGGGCGGGCGAGATACGCAGTATTTT. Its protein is CASSGGGRDTQYF.

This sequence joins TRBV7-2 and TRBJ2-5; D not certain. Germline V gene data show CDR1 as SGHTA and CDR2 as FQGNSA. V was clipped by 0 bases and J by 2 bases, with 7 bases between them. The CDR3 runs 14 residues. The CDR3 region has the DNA TGTGCCAGCAGCTTAGCCACTGTACAAGAGACCCAGTACTTC. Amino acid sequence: CASSLATVQETQYF. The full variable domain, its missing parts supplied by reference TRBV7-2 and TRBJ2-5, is GAGVSQSPSNKVTEKGKDVELRCDPISGHTALYWYRQSLGQGLEFLIYFQGNSAPDKSGLPSDRFSAERTGGSVSTLTIQRTQQEDSAVYLCASSLATVQETQYFGPGTRLLVL.

The CDR3, as DNA: TGTGCCGGCGGACTGGACACTGAAGCTTTCTTT. It encodes CAGGLDTEAFF. The chain carries TRBV2 and TRBJ1-1; no reliable D call. V dropped 11 bases and J dropped 3 bases, with 10 bases sitting between them. The CDR3 contains 11 residues. Germline V gene lookup returns CDR1 SNHLY and CDR2 FYNNEI.

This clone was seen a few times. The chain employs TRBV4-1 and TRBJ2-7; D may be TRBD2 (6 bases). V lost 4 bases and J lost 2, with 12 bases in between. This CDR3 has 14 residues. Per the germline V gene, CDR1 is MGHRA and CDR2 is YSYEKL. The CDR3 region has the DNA TGCGCCAGCAGCCCCGGGACTGATACCTACGAGCAGTACTTC. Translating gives CASSPGTDTYEQYF.

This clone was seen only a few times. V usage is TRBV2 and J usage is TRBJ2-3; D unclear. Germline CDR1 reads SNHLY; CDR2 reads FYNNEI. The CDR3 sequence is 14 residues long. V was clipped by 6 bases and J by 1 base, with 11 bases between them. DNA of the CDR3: TGTGCCAGCAGGGCAGATTGGGGCACAGATACGCAGTATTTT. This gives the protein CASRADWGTDTQYF.

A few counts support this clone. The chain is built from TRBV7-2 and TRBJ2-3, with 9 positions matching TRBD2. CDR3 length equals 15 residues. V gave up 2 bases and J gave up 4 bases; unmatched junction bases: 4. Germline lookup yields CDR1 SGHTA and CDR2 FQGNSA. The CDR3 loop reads CASSLSRTSADTQYF. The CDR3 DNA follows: TGTGCCAGCAGCTTATCCCGGACTAGCGCAGATACGCAGTATTTT.

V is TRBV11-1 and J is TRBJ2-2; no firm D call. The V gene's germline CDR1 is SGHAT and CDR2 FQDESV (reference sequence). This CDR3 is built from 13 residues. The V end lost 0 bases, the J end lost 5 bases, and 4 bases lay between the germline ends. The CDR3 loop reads CASSLALTGELFF. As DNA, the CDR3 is TGTGCCAGCAGCTTAGCTCTTACCGGGGAGCTGTTTTTT.

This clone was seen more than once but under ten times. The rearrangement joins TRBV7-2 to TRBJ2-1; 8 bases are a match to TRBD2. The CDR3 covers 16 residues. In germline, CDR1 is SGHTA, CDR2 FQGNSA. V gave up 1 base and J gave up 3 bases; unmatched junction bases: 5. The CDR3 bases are TGTGCCAGCAGCTTAGTTTCGCGGGGGGACTACAATGAGCAGTTCTTC. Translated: CASSLVSRGDYNEQFF.

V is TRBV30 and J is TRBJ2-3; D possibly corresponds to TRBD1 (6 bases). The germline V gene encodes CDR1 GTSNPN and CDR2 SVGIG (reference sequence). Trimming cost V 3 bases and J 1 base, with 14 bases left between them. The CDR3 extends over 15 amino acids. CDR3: CAWSRQVGGTDTQYF. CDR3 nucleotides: TGTGCCTGGAGCCGACAGGTTGGAGGCACAGATACGCAGTATTTT.

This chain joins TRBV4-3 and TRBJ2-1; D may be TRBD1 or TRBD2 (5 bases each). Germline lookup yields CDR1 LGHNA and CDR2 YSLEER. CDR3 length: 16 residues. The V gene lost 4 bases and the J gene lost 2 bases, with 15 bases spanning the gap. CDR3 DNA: TGCGCCAGCAGCCTAGGTTGGGACGGAGCCTACAATGAGCAGTTCTTC. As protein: CASSLGWDGAYNEQFF.

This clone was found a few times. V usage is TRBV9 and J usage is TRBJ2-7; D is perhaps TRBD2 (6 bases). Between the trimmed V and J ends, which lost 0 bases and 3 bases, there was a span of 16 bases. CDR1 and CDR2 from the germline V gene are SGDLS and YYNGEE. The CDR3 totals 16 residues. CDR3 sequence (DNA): TGTGCCAGCAGCGTAGCCGCCTCGGGCGGGATCTACGAGCAGTACTTC. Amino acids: CASSVAASGGIYEQYF.

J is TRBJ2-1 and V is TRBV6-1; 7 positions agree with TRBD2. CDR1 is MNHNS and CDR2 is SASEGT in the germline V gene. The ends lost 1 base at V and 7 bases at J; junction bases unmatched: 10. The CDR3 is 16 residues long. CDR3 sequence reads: CASSEVGGAQRNEQFF. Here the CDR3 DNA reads TGTGCCAGCAGTGAAGTGGGAGGGGCGCAAAGGAATGAGCAGTTCTTC.

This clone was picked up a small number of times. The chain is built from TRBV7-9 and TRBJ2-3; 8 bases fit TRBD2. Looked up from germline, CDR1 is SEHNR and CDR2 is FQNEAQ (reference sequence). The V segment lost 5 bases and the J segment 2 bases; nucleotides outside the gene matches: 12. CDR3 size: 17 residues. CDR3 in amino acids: CASSHHRSGGVTDTQYF. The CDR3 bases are TGTGCCAGCAGCCACCATCGAAGCGGGGGAGTCACAGATACGCAGTATTTT.